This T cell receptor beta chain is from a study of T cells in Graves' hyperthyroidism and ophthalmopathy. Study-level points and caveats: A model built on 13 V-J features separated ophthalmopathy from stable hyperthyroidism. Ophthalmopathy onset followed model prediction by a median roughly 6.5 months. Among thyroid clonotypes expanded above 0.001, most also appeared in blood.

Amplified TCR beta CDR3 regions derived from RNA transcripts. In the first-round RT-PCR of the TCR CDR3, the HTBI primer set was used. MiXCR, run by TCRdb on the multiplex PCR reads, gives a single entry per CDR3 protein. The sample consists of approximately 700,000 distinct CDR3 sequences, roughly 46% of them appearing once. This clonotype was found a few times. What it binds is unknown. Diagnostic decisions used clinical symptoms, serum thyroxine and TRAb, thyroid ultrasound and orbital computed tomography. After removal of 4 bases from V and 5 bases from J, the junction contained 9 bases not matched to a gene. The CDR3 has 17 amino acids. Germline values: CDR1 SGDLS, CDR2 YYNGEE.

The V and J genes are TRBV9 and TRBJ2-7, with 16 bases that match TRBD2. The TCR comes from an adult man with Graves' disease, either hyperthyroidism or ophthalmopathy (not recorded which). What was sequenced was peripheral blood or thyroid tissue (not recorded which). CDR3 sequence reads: CASSPGLAGGPFDEQYF. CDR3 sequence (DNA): TGTGCCAGCAGCCCGGGACTAGCGGGAGGGCCATTCGACGAGCAGTACTTC.